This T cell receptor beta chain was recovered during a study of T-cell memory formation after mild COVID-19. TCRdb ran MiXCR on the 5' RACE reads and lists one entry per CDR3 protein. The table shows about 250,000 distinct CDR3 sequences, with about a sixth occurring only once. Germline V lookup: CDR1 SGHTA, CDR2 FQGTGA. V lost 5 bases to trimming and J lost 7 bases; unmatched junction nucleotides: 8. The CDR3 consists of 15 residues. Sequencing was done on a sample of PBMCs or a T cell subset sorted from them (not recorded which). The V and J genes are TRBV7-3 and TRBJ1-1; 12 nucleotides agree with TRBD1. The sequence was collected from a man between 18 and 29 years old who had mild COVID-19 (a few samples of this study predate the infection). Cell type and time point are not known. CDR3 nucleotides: TGTGCCAGCAGCCAAGGGACAGGGGGCTGGGATGAAGCTTTCTTT. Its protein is CASSQGTGGWDEAFF.